The rows below give T cell receptor beta chains drawn from one sample of a study of radiotherapy plus CTLA-4 blockade in lung cancer. Sequencing was performed with immunoSEQ multiplex PCR; in TCRdb, only in-frame clones are kept and a portion is missing. Found here are some 3,100 clones, 80% to 85% of them singletons; the top ten hold 4.3%. The sample in question was tumor tissue, obtained from a patient treated with radiotherapy plus ipilimumab. The receptors come from a human donor with non-small cell lung cancer that progressed on radiotherapy plus ipilimumab. The CDR3 runs from the conserved cysteine through the conserved F or W. D genes are given only for firm matches. Expanded clones are given a class, and other clones once, few, many or no size at all.

d_gene	v_gene	abundance	j_gene	CDR3nt	CDR3aa
.	TRBV29-1	.	TRBJ2-7	TGCAGCGTTGAAGATCACCCCTTTGGCGAGCAGTACTTC	CSVEDHPFGEQYF
.	TRBV2	.	TRBJ2-1	TGTGCCAGCAGTGTGAGGACGGGCAATGAGCAGTTCTTC	CASSVRTGNEQFF
TRBD1	TRBV5-1	.	TRBJ2-3	TGCGCCAGCAGCTTGGACAGGGGGCAGACAGATACGCAGTATTTT	CASSLDRGQTDTQYF
TRBD2	TRBV27	.	TRBJ2-3	TGTGCCAGCAGTGACCTTAGCGGGGGGGCCGTAGATACGCAGTATTTT	CASSDLSGGAVDTQYF
TRBD1	TRBV6-1	.	TRBJ2-7	TGTGCCAGCAGTAGGACAGGGGCGATCTACGAGCAGTACTTC	CASSRTGAIYEQYF
TRBD1	TRBV12-5	.	TRBJ1-1	TGTGCTAGTAACAGGGGCCGGGGGACTGAAGCTTTCTTT	CASNRGRGTEAFF
TRBD2	TRBV9	.	TRBJ2-2	TGTGCCAGCAGCCCTCCGTTAGCGGGGTTTACCGGGGAGCTGTTTTTT	CASSPPLAGFTGELFF
TRBD1	TRBV9	.	TRBJ2-7	TGTGCCAGCAGCGTGCATCCCGGGACAGGGGCCGAGCAGTACTTC	CASSVHPGTGAEQYF
.	TRBV4-2	.	TRBJ2-1	TGTGCCAGCAGCCAAGTGGGGAATGAGCAGTTCTTC	CASSQVGNEQFF
.	TRBV4-3	.	TRBJ2-1	TGCGCCAGCAGCCGGGGACTGTATAGCTCCTACAATGAGCAGTTCTTC	CASSRGLYSSYNEQFF
.	TRBV25-1	.	TRBJ1-4	TGTGCCAGCAGTGAATTAAACTTTGGGGGTGAAAAACTGTTTTTT	CASSELNFGGEKLFF
TRBD2	TRBV6-5	.	TRBJ2-4	TGTGCCAGCCAACGCGCGGGGGGCCTAAACATTCAGTACTTC	CASQRAGGLNIQYF
.	TRBV5-1	.	TRBJ2-3	TGCGCCAGCAGCTTGGGGGGCACAGATACGCAGTATTTT	CASSLGGTDTQYF
TRBD1	TRBV25-1	once	TRBJ1-2	TGTGCCAGCAGTGAATCGACAGGGTCCTATATAGGCTACACCTTC	CASSESTGSYIGYTF
.	TRBV9	.	TRBJ2-2	TGTGCCAGCAGCGTAGGTGGCAGAGTCACCGGGGAGCTGTTTTTT	CASSVGGRVTGELFF
.	TRBV5-1	few	TRBJ2-1	TGCGCCAGCAGCCAAGATTGGGACTTCTACAATGAGCAGTTCTTC	CASSQDWDFYNEQFF
TRBD1	TRBV10-3	.	TRBJ2-7	TGTGCCATCAGGGAGACAGGGGGCGAGGCCTACGAGCAGTACTTC	CAIRETGGEAYEQYF
TRBD2	TRBV11-3	.	TRBJ2-3	TGTGCCAGCAGCCAGGGACTAGCTTTATCAGATACGCAGTATTTT	CASSQGLALSDTQYF
TRBD1	TRBV29-1	.	TRBJ2-3	TGCAGCGTTGAAGAACGGCACAGGGGGCGCACAGATACGCAGTATTTT	CSVEERHRGRTDTQYF
TRBD2	TRBV6-5	once	TRBJ2-7	TGTGCCAGCAGTTACCGCCGGGGAGGGTCCTACGAGCAGTACTTC	CASSYRRGGSYEQYF
.	TRBV19	.	TRBJ1-4	TGTGCCAGTAGTATACGGTTCGGTGAACTGTTTTTT	CASSIRFGELFF
TRBD2	TRBV5-4	.	TRBJ2-5	TGTGCCAGCAGCTCGCAGCGGGGGGGCCCAGAGACCCAGTACTTC	CASSSQRGGPETQYF
.	TRBV18	.	TRBJ1-2	TGTGCCAGCTCACCAGACAGAAATTATGGCTACACCTTC	CASSPDRNYGYTF
.	TRBV27	.	TRBJ2-3	TGTGCCAGCGCCGCGGGACTTTACACAGATACGCAGTATTTT	CASAAGLYTDTQYF
TRBD2	TRBV4-3	.	TRBJ2-1	TGCGCCAGCAGGTGGACTAGCGGGGGACACAATGAGCAGTTCTTC	CASRWTSGGHNEQFF
.	TRBV6-1	.	TRBJ1-5	TGTGCCAGCAGCACAGGGTCTTATAGCAATCAGCCCCAGCATTTT	CASSTGSYSNQPQHF
TRBD1	TRBV9	.	TRBJ1-1	TGTGCCAGCAGCGGGACAGGGGGACGTTTCACTGAAGCTTTCTTT	CASSGTGGRFTEAFF
TRBD1	TRBV18	.	TRBJ2-6	TGTGCCAGCTCACCCGACAGGGCTGGGGCCAACGTCCTGACTTTC	CASSPDRAGANVLTF
.	TRBV7-3	.	TRBJ2-2	TGTGCCAGCAGCTTACCGGGGACCGGGGAGCTGTTTTTT	CASSLPGTGELFF
.	TRBV5-1	.	TRBJ2-1	TGCGCCAGCAGCTTGGATAGCAGTTACAATGAGCAGTTCTTC	CASSLDSSYNEQFF
.	TRBV6-6	large	TRBJ2-2	TGTGCCAGCGGGGAAGGCGGGGAGCTGTTTTTT	CASGEGGELFF
.	TRBV4-3	once	TRBJ2-2	TGCGCCAGCAGCCAAGATAGGCGACACGCGACGGCCGGGGAGCTGTTTTTT	CASSQDRRHATAGELFF
.	TRBV4-2	.	TRBJ1-1	TGTGCCAGCAGCCAAGTGGGTACCCTTAACACTGAAGCTTTCTTT	CASSQVGTLNTEAFF
TRBD1	TRBV5-6	.	TRBJ2-1	TGTGCCAGCAGCCCACTACTGGCCGGGACAGGGGGGTACAATGAGCAGTTCTTC	CASSPLLAGTGGYNEQFF
.	TRBV6-6	.	TRBJ2-3	TGTGCCAGCACCCCCCCAGGCACAGATACGCAGTATTTT	CASTPPGTDTQYF
.	TRBV20-1	.	TRBJ2-1	TGCAGGGCCGGGACGACTGGCGTCTTC	CRAGTTGVF
.	TRBV6-5	.	TRBJ2-2	TGTGCCAGCAGTTACTCGACTCCCGGGGAGCTGTTTTTT	CASSYSTPGELFF
.	TRBV18	.	TRBJ2-1	TGTGCCAGCTCACCACGTTCAGGGTTTGGGGATGAGCAGTTCTTC	CASSPRSGFGDEQFF
TRBD1	TRBV4-1	.	TRBJ2-5	TGCGCCAGCAGCCACGGGGACAGGGGGCCCAAAGAGACCCAGTACTTC	CASSHGDRGPKETQYF
.	TRBV6-5	.	TRBJ2-1	TGTGCCAGCAGTTACGGGGGAGCATACAATGAGCAGTTCTTC	CASSYGGAYNEQFF
TRBD2	TRBV19	.	TRBJ2-2	TGTGCCACTTCTGATAGCGGGTACACCGGGGAGCTGTTTTTT	CATSDSGYTGELFF
TRBD2	TRBV9	.	TRBJ2-7	TGTGCCAGCAGCGTAGCGCCTCCGGGACTAGCGGGGGAGAGCTCCTACGAGCAGTACTTC	CASSVAPPGLAGESSYEQYF
.	TRBV27	once	TRBJ1-1	TGTGCCAGCAGCCTAGCGCCCCCGGTGAACACTGAAGCTTTCTTT	CASSLAPPVNTEAFF
.	TRBV4-1	few	TRBJ2-6	TGCGCCAGCAGTCAACCCTACGTCGCTGGGGCCAACGTCCTGACTTTC	CASSQPYVAGANVLTF
TRBD2	TRBV11-2	.	TRBJ2-1	TGTGCCAGCAGCTCCGGGACTAGCGGGGGCAATGAGCAGTTCTTC	CASSSGTSGGNEQFF
.	TRBV6-5	.	TRBJ2-6	TGTGCCAGCAGTTACGGGGGCTCTGGGGCCAACGTCCTGACTTTC	CASSYGGSGANVLTF
TRBD1	TRBV7-2	.	TRBJ2-6	TGTGCCAGCAGCCGACCGGGACAGGGGAACTCTGGGGCCAACGTCCTGACTTTC	CASSRPGQGNSGANVLTF
TRBD1	TRBV6-5	.	TRBJ1-5	TGTGCCAGCAGTTACGGGGGGACAGGGACGAATCAGCCCCAGCATTTT	CASSYGGTGTNQPQHF
.	TRBV7-9	.	TRBJ1-1	TGTGCCAGCAGCTGGGAACAACATGACACTGAAGCTTTCTTT	CASSWEQHDTEAFF
TRBD2	TRBV10-1	.	TRBJ2-3	TGCGCCAGCAGTGGTGGTAGCGGGGGCACAGATACGCAGTATTTT	CASSGGSGGTDTQYF
.	TRBV6-1	.	TRBJ1-2	TGTGCCAGCAGTGAGGTTTTACGACAGGCTAACTATGGCTACACCTTC	CASSEVLRQANYGYTF
.	TRBV6-5	.	TRBJ1-4	TGTGCCAGCAGTTTCTCGGGCAGGGTAGAAGAAAAACTGTTTTTT	CASSFSGRVEEKLFF
TRBD2	TRBV9	.	TRBJ2-3	TGTGCCAGCAGCGTAGCACCGGGACTAAACACAGATACGCAGTATTTT	CASSVAPGLNTDTQYF
.	TRBV7-2	few	TRBJ2-3	TGTGCCAGCAGTCGAGTCGGCGGCACAGATACGCAGTATTTT	CASSRVGGTDTQYF
.	TRBV7-2	.	TRBJ2-2	TGTGCCAGCAGCTTAGCAGGCCACACGAACACCGGGGAGCTGTTTTTT	CASSLAGHTNTGELFF
TRBD2	TRBV11-2	.	TRBJ2-1	TGTGCCAGCAGCAAGACTAGCGGGGGGGCCGGGACCTACAATGAGCAGTTCTTC	CASSKTSGGAGTYNEQFF
TRBD1	TRBV6-1	.	TRBJ1-2	TGTGCCAGCAGTGAAAGCCCCGGGACAGGGAATGGCTACACCTTC	CASSESPGTGNGYTF
.	TRBV19	.	TRBJ1-1	TGTGCCAGTAGTATTGGGGCAGGGGTGAACACTGAAGCTTTCTTT	CASSIGAGVNTEAFF
TRBD1	TRBV2	.	TRBJ2-1	TGTGCCAGCAGAAAGGGACAGGGGTTCGATGAGCAGTTCTTC	CASRKGQGFDEQFF